The 10 T cell receptor beta chains given below trace back to one sample, sequenced in a study of T cell responses to AZD1222 COVID-19 vaccine. Data came from immunoSEQ multiplex PCR; TCRdb stores just in-frame clones and leaves some out. Of approximately 190,000 clones listed, approximately 90% are singletons. Sequences were derived from peripheral blood, sampled 28 days after the second dose of the MenACWY control vaccine. The source is an adult who received the MenACWY meningococcal vaccine as a control.

This chain connects TRBV6-5 to TRBJ1-1, with D possibly TRBD1 on 6 matching bases. V was clipped by 7 bases and J by 1 base, with 10 bases between them. The CDR3 has 13 amino acids. Germline CDR1 MNHEY, CDR2 SVGAGI. DNA of the CDR3: TGTGCCAGCACGCAGGGGTGGAACACTGAAGCTTTCTTT. Translated, it gives CASTQGWNTEAFF.

V usage is TRBV20-1 and J usage is TRBJ2-7; D is possibly TRBD1 (6 bases). Germline CDR1 DFQATT, CDR2 SNEGSKA (reference sequence). This CDR3 has 13 amino acids. The V and J ends lost 3 bases and 4 bases respectively, with 13 bases between them. This CDR3 is CSASYDRIYEQYF. Here the CDR3 DNA reads TGCAGTGCTAGTTATGACAGGATTTACGAGCAGTACTTC.

The chain links TRBV28 to TRBJ1-2; the match to TRBD1 covers 7 bases. The CDR3 totals 15 residues. Germline-derived CDR1 and CDR2 are MDHEN and SYDVKM. V shed 6 bases and J 4 bases; nucleotides not matched to a gene: 11. CDR3 coding DNA: TGTGCCAGCAGCCCTCCGGGACAGTCCTCCTATGGCTACACCTTC. It yields the protein CASSPPGQSSYGYTF.

The chain links TRBV5-1 to TRBJ2-7, with 9 bases identical to TRBD1. Germline V gives CDR1 SGHRS, CDR2 YFSETQ. V lost 4 bases, J lost 4 bases, and 9 bases stayed unmatched. This CDR3 is 15 amino acids long. The CDR3 DNA sequence: TGCGCCAGCAGCACCTATCCGGGACAGGGTTACGAGCAGTACTTC. This gives the protein CASSTYPGQGYEQYF.

This clone was found once. The gene calls are TRBV30 and TRBJ1-4, with D possibly matching TRBD1 (6 bases). The germline V gene has CDR1 GTSNPN and CDR2 SVGIG (reference sequence). V shed 4 bases and J shed 6 bases, with 15 bases lying between them. The CDR3 is 14 residues long. The CDR3 is CAWKIQGAHEKLFF. The CDR3 coding sequence is TGTGCCTGGAAGATACAGGGAGCCCATGAAAAACTGTTTTTT.

This clone appeared once. The chain recombines TRBV27 with TRBJ1-2; no firm D call. CDR3 length: 14 amino acids. CDR1 and CDR2 from the germline V gene are MNHEY and SMNVEV (reference sequence). Trimming removed 1 base from V and 4 bases from J, with 10 bases in between. CDR3 sequence (DNA): TGTGCCAGCAGTTTATTCCCCGAATCCTATGGCTACACCTTC. Translating gives CASSLFPESYGYTF.

J is TRBJ1-3 and V is TRBV10-3; D unclear. This CDR3 contains 15 residues. V was clipped by 11 bases and J by 0 bases, with 17 bases between them. CDR1 and CDR2 (germline): ENHRY, SYGVKD. The CDR3 DNA reads as TGTGCCTGCGGAGAACGCAAGCCCTCTGGAAACACCATATATTTT. This codes for CACGERKPSGNTIYF.

The CDR3 here is CASSLGQGNTEAFF. For the CDR3, the DNA is TGTGCCAGTAGTTTGGGACAGGGCAACACTGAAGCTTTCTTT. The genes are TRBV19 and TRBJ1-1; TRBD1 agrees at 9 bases. CDR1 LNHDA and CDR2 SQIVND come from the germline V gene (reference sequence). This CDR3 contains 14 residues. With V trimmed by 5 bases and J by 2 bases, 3 bases remained unmatched.

This chain connects TRBV30 to TRBJ1-5; D is unclear. Looked up from germline, CDR1 is GTSNPN and CDR2 is SVGIG (reference sequence). Trimming took off 3 bases at V and 4 bases at J, with 10 bases between the two ends. This CDR3 comprises 13 residues. The CDR3 DNA sequence: TGTGCCTGGAGCGCAGACGGGAATCAGCCCCAGCATTTT. This sequence encodes CAWSADGNQPQHF.

The J gene is TRBJ2-3, the V gene TRBV24-1; no firm D call. This CDR3 is built from 17 residues. Germline CDR1 reads KGHDR; CDR2 reads SFDVKD. The V gene lost 2 bases and the J gene lost 1 base, with 15 bases spanning the gap. The CDR3 sequence is CATSDSVPGTGTDTQYF. In nucleotides, the CDR3 is TGTGCCACCAGTGATTCCGTGCCGGGCACGGGCACAGATACGCAGTATTTT.